This TCR beta chain was recovered during a study of siplizumab effects on memory and regulatory T cells. Study conclusions and caveats: Naive T cells seemed more diverse than memory cells and seemed major alloresponse contributors. There were only a minor fraction of alloreactive clones that mapped to unstimulated subsets. Among sequences traceable to unstimulated CD4+ memory cells, alloreactive ones were significantly reduced by siplizumab.

About this clone: Its antigen remains unidentified.

Germline loops: CDR1 MNHNY, CDR2 SVGAGI (reference sequence). This CDR3 region has 14 residues. V lost 7 bases and J 4 bases, leaving 14 bases between the germline ends. Here immunoSEQ multiplex PCR was the method, and the copy in TCRdb shows in-frame clones only, minus some. The sample lists about 100,000 clones; 94% were seen once. V is TRBV6-6 and J is TRBJ1-5, with D unclear. The sequenced material came from non-Treg CD4+ T cells sorted from blood. The clonotype originates from a human donor in good health. CDR3 bases: TGTGCCAGCACCAACGGAGCCCAGAATCAGCCCCAGCATTTT. It yields the protein CASTNGAQNQPQHF.